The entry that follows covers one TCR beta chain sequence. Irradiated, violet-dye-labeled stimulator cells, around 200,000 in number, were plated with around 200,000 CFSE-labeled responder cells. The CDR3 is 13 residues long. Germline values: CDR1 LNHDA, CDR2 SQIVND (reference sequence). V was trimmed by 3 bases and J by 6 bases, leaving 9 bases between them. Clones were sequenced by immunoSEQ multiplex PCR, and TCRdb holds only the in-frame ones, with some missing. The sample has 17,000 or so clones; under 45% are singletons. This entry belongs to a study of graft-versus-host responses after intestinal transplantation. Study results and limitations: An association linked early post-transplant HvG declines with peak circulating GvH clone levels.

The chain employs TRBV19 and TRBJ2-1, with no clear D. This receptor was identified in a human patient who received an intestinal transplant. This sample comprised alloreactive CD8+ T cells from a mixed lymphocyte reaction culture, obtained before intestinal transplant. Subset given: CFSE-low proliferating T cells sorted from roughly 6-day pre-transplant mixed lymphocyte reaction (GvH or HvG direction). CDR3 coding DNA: TGTGCCAGTAGTATTTCGGATGGCAATGAGCAGTTCTTC. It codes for CASSISDGNEQFF.